This T cell receptor beta chain was observed in a study of vaccination effects on CD4 cells after COVID-19. As regards this clone: The antigen is unknown.

Assay used: immunoSEQ multiplex PCR; TCRdb lists only in-frame clones, some missing. The table records tens of thousands of clones, about 72% of them present only once. The authors isolated CD4+ T cells after ten to eleven days of culture. The germline V gene has CDR1 SGHNT and CDR2 YYREEE (reference sequence). The CDR3 has 17 residues. Unmatched junction bases numbered 12, after V lost 5 bases and J lost 2 bases. This receptor was taken from a human donor who had a prior SARS-CoV-2 infection. The V call is TRBV5-4, the J call TRBJ2-3, with 9 nucleotides matching TRBD2. The sample here was CD4+ T cells from PBMCs cultured without peptide, taken before COVID-19 vaccination. CDR3 bases: TGTGCCAGCAGAGATAATAGCGGGAGTAGATTCACAGATACGCAGTATTTT. Protein product: CASRDNSGSRFTDTQYF.